The entry below describes one T cell receptor (beta chain). Its cognate antigen is unknown. This sample was taken from a study of shared clonotypes between healthy human individuals. Regarding the study as a whole: Researchers found naive subsets generally carried larger estimated richness than memory subsets.

The germline V gene has CDR1 MGHDK and CDR2 SYGVNS. The CDR3 extends over 15 amino acids. V lost 4 bases to trimming and J lost 1 base; unmatched junction nucleotides: 4. Every subset had its genomic DNA shared out evenly among several immunoSEQ plates. Sequencing was performed with immunoSEQ multiplex PCR; in TCRdb, only in-frame clones are kept and a portion is missing. The sample shows about 2.3 million clones, about nine tenths of them seen only once. V gene TRBV25-1 combines with J gene TRBJ2-1, with 7 nucleotides matching TRBD2. Material: naive CD4+ T cells from PBMCs. As for subset: CD45RA+ positively selected. The receptor was isolated from a man between 18 and 35 years old in good health. Some clones in this sample may be carry-over from other donors' samples. The CDR3 region has the DNA TGTGCCAGCAGTGGTGAGCGGGATTCCTACAATGAGCAGTTCTTC. This codes for CASSGERDSYNEQFF.